A selection of T cell receptor beta chains follows, all from one sample in a study of sequential checkpoint blockade in melanoma. Only in-frame clones appear in the TCRdb table, and some are missing; sequencing was by immunoSEQ multiplex PCR. The sample lists tens of thousands of clones, roughly nine tenths occurring once. The sequenced sample was CD8+ T cells sorted from blood (inferred from file names), obtained from a patient given nivolumab and ipilimumab in sequence. These receptor sequences come from a human donor with melanoma. CDR3s include the opening cysteine and the closing phenylalanine or tryptophan. D genes are given only for firm matches. Size is stated for part of the rows, as once, few or many counts, or as a class when the clone is expanded.

D: .
length: 16
V: TRBV5-4
J: TRBJ2-3
size: .
DNA: TGTGCCAGCAGCTTGGAAGGGTCGGGAATGGCAGATACGCAGTATTTT
CDR3: CASSLEGSGMADTQYF

D: TRBD1
length: 13
V: TRBV5-8
J: TRBJ2-7
size: .
DNA: TGTGCCAGCAGCAAGGGACAGTTCTACGAGCAGTACTTC
CDR3: CASSKGQFYEQYF

D: TRBD1
length: 15
V: TRBV15
J: TRBJ1-2
size: .
DNA: TGTGCCACCAGCATTGGACAGGGGAGGAGGTATGGCTACACCTTC
CDR3: CATSIGQGRRYGYTF

D: .
length: 14
V: TRBV19
J: TRBJ1-6
size: once
DNA: TGTGCCAGTAGTACAGGGGCGACAAATTCACCCCTCCACTTT
CDR3: CASSTGATNSPLHF

D: TRBD1
length: 14
V: TRBV6-5
J: TRBJ1-5
size: .
DNA: TGTGCCAGCAGTTTTCAGGGGGCGGGACAGCCCCAGCATTTT
CDR3: CASSFQGAGQPQHF

D: .
length: 16
V: TRBV4-1
J: TRBJ1-2
size: .
DNA: TGCGCCAGCAGCCAAGATTGGAGTCATCCCTTATATGGCTACACCTTC
CDR3: CASSQDWSHPLYGYTF

D: .
length: 13
V: TRBV28
J: TRBJ2-2
size: .
DNA: TGTGCCAGCAGTTCCCGGGGGAAGGGGGAGCTGTTTTTT
CDR3: CASSSRGKGELFF

D: .
length: 13
V: TRBV27
J: TRBJ2-7
size: once
DNA: TGTGCCAGCAGTTTGGGCAGGTACTACGAGCAGTACTTC
CDR3: CASSLGRYYEQYF

D: TRBD2
length: 16
V: TRBV6-4
J: TRBJ2-3
size: .
DNA: TGTGCCAGCAGTGACTCGACTAGCGGGGGGGCAGATACGCAGTATTTT
CDR3: CASSDSTSGGADTQYF

D: TRBD1
length: 15
V: TRBV28
J: TRBJ1-1
size: .
DNA: TGTGCCAGCAATAAAATACAGGGGGCGAGTAATGAAGCTTTCTTT
CDR3: CASNKIQGASNEAFF

D: TRBD1
length: 16
V: TRBV13
J: TRBJ1-2
size: .
DNA: TGTGCCAGCAGCTTATATTCCGGCAGGGGGGTGAATGGCTACACCTTC
CDR3: CASSLYSGRGVNGYTF

D: .
length: 12
V: TRBV4-1
J: TRBJ2-5
size: .
DNA: TGCGCCAGCAGCCAAACAGGGGAGACCCAGTACTTC
CDR3: CASSQTGETQYF

D: TRBD1
length: 17
V: TRBV4-1
J: TRBJ2-7
size: .
DNA: TGCGCCAGCAGCCTTCTCGCCCCGGGACAGGCTGCCTACGAGCAGTACTTC
CDR3: CASSLLAPGQAAYEQYF

D: .
length: 14
V: TRBV7-9
J: TRBJ2-7
size: .
DNA: TGTGCCAGCAGCTTAGGGGCGGGCTGGTACGAGCAGTACTTC
CDR3: CASSLGAGWYEQYF

D: .
length: 13
V: TRBV9
J: TRBJ1-1
size: .
DNA: TGTGCCGGCAGCGTAGGAGGGGGCACTGAAGCTTTCTTT
CDR3: CAGSVGGGTEAFF

D: .
length: 16
V: TRBV5-1
J: TRBJ2-7
size: once
DNA: TGCGCCAGCAGCTTCGACGGGTTAGCGCTTAACCCCGAGCAGTACTTC
CDR3: CASSFDGLALNPEQYF

D: .
length: 13
V: TRBV30
J: TRBJ1-2
size: .
DNA: TGTGCCTGGAGGACGACAGGATGGGGGGGCTACACCTTC
CDR3: CAWRTTGWGGYTF

D: .
length: 13
V: TRBV14
J: TRBJ2-2
size: .
DNA: TGTGCCAGCAGTCAATTAGGAGCCGGGGAGCTGTTTTTT
CDR3: CASSQLGAGELFF

D: .
length: 14
V: TRBV6-5
J: TRBJ1-1
size: .
DNA: TGTGCCAGCAGTTACTCCGACCGGGGGATTGAAGCTTTCTTT
CDR3: CASSYSDRGIEAFF

D: TRBD2
length: 17
V: TRBV4-3
J: TRBJ2-3
size: .
DNA: TGCGCCAGCAGCCAAGATGGCGGGAGCACTCCCACAGATACGCAGTATTTT
CDR3: CASSQDGGSTPTDTQYF

D: .
length: 16
V: TRBV27
J: TRBJ2-1
size: .
DNA: TGTGCCAGCAGTTTATGGGGCGCGAGCTCCTACAATGAGCAGTTCTTC
CDR3: CASSLWGASSYNEQFF

D: TRBD1
length: 17
V: TRBV27
J: TRBJ2-6
size: .
DNA: TGTGCCAGCAGGGCCTCAACAGGGGGCATCGGGGCCAACGTCCTGACTTTC
CDR3: CASRASTGGIGANVLTF

D: .
length: 16
V: TRBV7-9
J: TRBJ2-2
size: .
DNA: TGTGCCAGCAGCTTACCTGCCCGGGAACTCACCGGGGAGCTGTTTTTT
CDR3: CASSLPARELTGELFF

D: .
length: 14
V: TRBV30
J: TRBJ2-3
size: .
DNA: TGTGCCTGGAGCCTCAGGGACTTCCCCGATACGCAGTATTTT
CDR3: CAWSLRDFPDTQYF

D: TRBD1
length: 15
V: TRBV6-1
J: TRBJ1-5
size: .
DNA: TGTGCCAGCATAGTCGGGACAGGGGGGTTTCAGCCCCAGCATTTT
CDR3: CASIVGTGGFQPQHF

D: TRBD1
length: 13
V: TRBV28
J: TRBJ1-1
size: .
DNA: TGTGCCAGCAGTCCCGGGACAGCCCCTGAAGCTTTCTTT
CDR3: CASSPGTAPEAFF

D: .
length: 14
V: TRBV29-1
J: TRBJ2-1
size: .
DNA: TGCAGCGTTGAAGGCAGCGGCAGGGGTGATGAGCAGTTCTTC
CDR3: CSVEGSGRGDEQFF

D: TRBD2
length: 15
V: TRBV5-1
J: TRBJ2-1
size: .
DNA: TGCGCCAGCAGCTTGTCCGGGGGGGCCTACAATGAGCAGTTCTTC
CDR3: CASSLSGGAYNEQFF